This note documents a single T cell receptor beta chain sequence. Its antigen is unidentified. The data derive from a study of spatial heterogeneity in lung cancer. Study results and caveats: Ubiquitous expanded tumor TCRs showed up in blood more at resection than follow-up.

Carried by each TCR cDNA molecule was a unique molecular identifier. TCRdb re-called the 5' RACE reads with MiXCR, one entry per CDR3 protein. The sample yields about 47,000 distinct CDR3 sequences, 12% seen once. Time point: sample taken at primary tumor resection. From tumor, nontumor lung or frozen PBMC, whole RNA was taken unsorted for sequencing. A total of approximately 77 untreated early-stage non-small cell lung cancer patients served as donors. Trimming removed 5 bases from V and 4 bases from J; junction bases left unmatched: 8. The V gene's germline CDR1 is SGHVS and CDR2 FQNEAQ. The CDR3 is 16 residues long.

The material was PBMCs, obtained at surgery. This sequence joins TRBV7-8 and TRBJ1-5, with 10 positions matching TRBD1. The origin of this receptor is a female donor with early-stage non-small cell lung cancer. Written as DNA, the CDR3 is TGTGCCAGCAGCCCGGCACCGGGACAGGGGAATCAGCCCCAGCATTTT. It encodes CASSPAPGQGNQPQHF.